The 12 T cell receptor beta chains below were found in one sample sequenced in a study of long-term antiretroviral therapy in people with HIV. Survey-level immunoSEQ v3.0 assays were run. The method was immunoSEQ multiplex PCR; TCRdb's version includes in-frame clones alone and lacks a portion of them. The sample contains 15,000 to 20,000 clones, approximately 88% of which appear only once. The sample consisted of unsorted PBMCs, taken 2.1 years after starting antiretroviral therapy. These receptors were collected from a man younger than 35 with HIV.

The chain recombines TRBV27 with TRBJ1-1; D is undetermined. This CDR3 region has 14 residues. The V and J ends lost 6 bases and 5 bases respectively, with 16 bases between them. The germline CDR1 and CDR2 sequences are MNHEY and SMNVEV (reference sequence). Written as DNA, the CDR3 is TGTGCCAGCAGCCCGCTGGAGCGGTGGACTGAAGCTTTCTTT. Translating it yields CASSPLERWTEAFF.

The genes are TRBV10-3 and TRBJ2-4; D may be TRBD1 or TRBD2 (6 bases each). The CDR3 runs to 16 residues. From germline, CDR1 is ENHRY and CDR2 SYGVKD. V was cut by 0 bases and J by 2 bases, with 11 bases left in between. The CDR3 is CAISESGGGTKNIQYF. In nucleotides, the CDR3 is TGTGCCATCAGTGAGTCAGGAGGGGGAACCAAAAACATTCAGTACTTC.

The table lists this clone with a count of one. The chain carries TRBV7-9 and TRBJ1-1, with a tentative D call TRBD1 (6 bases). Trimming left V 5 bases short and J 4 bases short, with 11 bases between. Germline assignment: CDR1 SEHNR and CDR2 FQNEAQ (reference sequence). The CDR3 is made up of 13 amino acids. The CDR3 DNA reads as TGTGCCAGCAGCCGGGACACCGGCACTGAAGCTTTCTTT. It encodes CASSRDTGTEAFF.

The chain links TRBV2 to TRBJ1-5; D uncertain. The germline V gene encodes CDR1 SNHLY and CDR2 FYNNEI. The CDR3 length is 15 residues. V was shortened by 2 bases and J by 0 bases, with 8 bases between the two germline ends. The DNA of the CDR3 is TGTGCCAGCAGTGAAATAGAGTATAGCAATCAGCCCCAGCATTTT. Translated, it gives CASSEIEYSNQPQHF.

As DNA, the CDR3 is TGTGCCAGCAGCTTGGGGGACAGGGGCTACGAGCAGTACTTC. Residues: CASSLGDRGYEQYF. The chain couples TRBV4-2 to TRBJ2-7; 10 bases map to TRBD1. The CDR3 has 14 amino acids. Germline-derived CDR1 and CDR2 are LGHNA and YNFKEQ. The J segment lost 3 bases and the V segment lost 5 bases, leaving 4 bases of the junction unmatched.

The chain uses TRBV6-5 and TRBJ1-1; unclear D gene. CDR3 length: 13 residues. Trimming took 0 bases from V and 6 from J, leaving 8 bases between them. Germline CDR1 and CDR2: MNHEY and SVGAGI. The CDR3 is CASSYSASPEAFF. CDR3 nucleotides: TGTGCCAGCAGTTACTCAGCTTCCCCTGAAGCTTTCTTT.

The CDR3 DNA follows: TGTGCCAGCAGGTCACCCCATAGCAATCAGCCCCAGCATTTT. Protein sequence: CASRSPHSNQPQHF. The chain uses TRBV6-5 and TRBJ1-5; D remains ambiguous. Germline CDR1 and CDR2: MNHEY and SVGAGI. Trimming took 6 bases from V and 0 from J, leaving 9 bases between them. The CDR3 length is 14 residues.

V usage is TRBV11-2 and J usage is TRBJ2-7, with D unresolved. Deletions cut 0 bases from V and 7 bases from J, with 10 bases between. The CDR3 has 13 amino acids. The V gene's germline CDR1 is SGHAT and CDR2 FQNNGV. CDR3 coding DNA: TGTGCCAGCAGCTTAGAGGCTAGTCATGAGCAGTACTTC. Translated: CASSLEASHEQYF.

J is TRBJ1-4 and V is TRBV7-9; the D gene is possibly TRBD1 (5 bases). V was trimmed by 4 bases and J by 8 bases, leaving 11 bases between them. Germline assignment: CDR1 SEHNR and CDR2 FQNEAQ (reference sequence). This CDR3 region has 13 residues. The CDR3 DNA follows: TGTGCCAGCAGCTACAGGTTTGGAGAAAAACTGTTTTTT. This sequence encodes CASSYRFGEKLFF.

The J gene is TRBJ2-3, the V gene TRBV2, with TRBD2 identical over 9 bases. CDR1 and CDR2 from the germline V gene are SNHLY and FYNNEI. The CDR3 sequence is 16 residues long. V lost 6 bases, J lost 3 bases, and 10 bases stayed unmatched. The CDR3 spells CASRLGPGLATDTQYF. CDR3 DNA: TGTGCCAGCAGGTTAGGCCCGGGACTAGCAACAGATACGCAGTATTTT.

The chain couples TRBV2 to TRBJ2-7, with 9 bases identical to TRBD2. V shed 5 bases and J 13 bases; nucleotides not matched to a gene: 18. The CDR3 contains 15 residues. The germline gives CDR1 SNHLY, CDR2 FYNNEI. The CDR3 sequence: CASSRGVQREVFRYF. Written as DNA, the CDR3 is TGTGCCAGCAGTCGGGGGGTACAGCGGGAGGTTTTTCGTTACTTC. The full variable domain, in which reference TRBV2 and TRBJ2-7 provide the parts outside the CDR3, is EPEVTQTPSHQVTQMGQEVILRCVPISNHLYFYWYRQILGQKVEFLVSFYNNEISEKSEIFDDQFSVERPDGSNFTLKIRSTKLEDSAMYFCASSRGVQREVFRYFGPGTRLTVT.

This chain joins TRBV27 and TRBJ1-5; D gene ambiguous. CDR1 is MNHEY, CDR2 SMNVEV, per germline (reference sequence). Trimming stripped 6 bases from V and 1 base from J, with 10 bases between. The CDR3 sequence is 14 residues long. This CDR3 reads CASRPAGSNQPQHF. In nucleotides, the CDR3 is TGTGCCAGCAGGCCCGCAGGAAGCAATCAGCCCCAGCATTTT.